These T cell receptor beta chains were read from a single sample in a study of blood T cell repertoires in COVID-19. Libraries were prepared by immunoSEQ multiplex PCR; TCRdb keeps only in-frame clonotypes and omits some of them. This sample has 100,000 to 120,000 clones, with approximately 80% found just once. Material for sequencing was peripheral blood. All receptors come from a woman older than 75 with acute or convalescent COVID-19. Both conserved end residues are part of each CDR3. A D gene is named only where the DNA matches it firmly. Part of the rows lack a size; the others show once, few, many or a class for expanded clones.

D gene	V gene	clone size	J gene	CDR3 DNA	CDR3 protein
TRBD2	TRBV2	-	TRBJ2-5	TGTGCCAGCAGTGAACAAGCGGGAGGACAAGAGACCCAGTACTTC	CASSEQAGGQETQYF
-	TRBV29-1	-	TRBJ2-5	TGCAGCGTCGTCCCGCCGGTGGGCGGGTACCAAGAGACCCAGTACTTC	CSVVPPVGGYQETQYF
TRBD2	TRBV18	once	TRBJ2-7	TGTGCCAGCTCACCACAATACATGGCGGGAGGGGCCTACGAGCAGTACTTC	CASSPQYMAGGAYEQYF
-	TRBV14	-	TRBJ1-2	TGTGCCAGCAGCCAAGCCCAAGACACAAACTATGGCTACACCTTC	CASSQAQDTNYGYTF
TRBD2	TRBV5-6	-	TRBJ2-5	TGTGCCAGCAGCTTACTAGCGGGAGGAGAGACCCAGTACTTC	CASSLLAGGETQYF
-	TRBV15	once	TRBJ2-5	TGTGCCACCAGCAGAGAACGGTTACTAGAATGGGAGACCCAGTACTTC	CATSRERLLEWETQYF
-	TRBV2	few	TRBJ2-5	TGTGCCAGCACTCCGGAGTCCAAAAAGACCCAGTACTTC	CASTPESKKTQYF
-	TRBV3-1/TRBV3-2	-	TRBJ2-5	TGTGCCAGCAGCCAAGTCGGGAGTGTACAAGAGACCCAGTACTTC	CASSQVGSVQETQYF
-	TRBV11-1	-	TRBJ1-1	TGTGCCAGCAGCCCCAGGGGTTGGGGCACTGAAGCTTTCTTT	CASSPRGWGTEAFF
TRBD1	TRBV11-2	-	TRBJ2-1	TGTGCCAGCAGCTTAATTGCAGGGGGAGTGAATGAGCAGTTCTTC	CASSLIAGGVNEQFF
TRBD1	TRBV6-5	-	TRBJ2-7	TGTGCCAGCAGTATTCGGACAGGGTCCCCTGGCGAGCAGTACTTC	CASSIRTGSPGEQYF
-	TRBV6-4	-	TRBJ2-2	TGTGCCAGCACCGTCACGCGGGTGAACACCGGGGAGCTGTTTTTT	CASTVTRVNTGELFF
TRBD2	TRBV7-9	few	TRBJ2-5	TGTGCCAGCACCCATGGTGGGCTAGCGGGAGGAGAGACCCAGTACTTC	CASTHGGLAGGETQYF
TRBD1	TRBV6-1	-	TRBJ1-1	TGTGCCAGCAGTGAAAGGGGGCCGAACACTGAAGCTTTCTTT	CASSERGPNTEAFF
-	TRBV7-9	-	TRBJ2-1	TGTGCCAGCAGCTTAAGTTCGGGTAGCTCCTACAATGAGCAGTTCTTC	CASSLSSGSSYNEQFF
TRBD2	TRBV7-9	few	TRBJ2-3	TGTGCCAGCCTCAAAGCAGCGGGAGAGACAGATACGCAGTATTTT	CASLKAAGETDTQYF
TRBD1	TRBV19	-	TRBJ1-1	TGTGCCAGTAGTATAACAGGGGGACTGAACACTGAAGCTTTCTTT	CASSITGGLNTEAFF
TRBD2	TRBV4-1	-	TRBJ2-5	TGCGCCAGCAGCCAAGATTCCGCTAGCGGTCACCAAGAGACCCAGTACTTC	CASSQDSASGHQETQYF
TRBD1	TRBV28	-	TRBJ2-1	TGTGCCAGCAGTTTCTATAACAGGGGGCGCAATGAGCAGTTCTTC	CASSFYNRGRNEQFF
-	TRBV28	-	TRBJ2-1	TGTGCCAGCAGTTTAGACTCTTATTACAATGAGCAGTTCTTC	CASSLDSYYNEQFF
-	TRBV3-1/TRBV3-2	-	TRBJ1-5	TGTGCCAGCAGCGGGGGGAGTCGGCCCCAGCATTTT	CASSGGSRPQHF
-	TRBV5-1	few	TRBJ1-6	TGCGCCAGCAGCTTGGAGGCAGGGAATAATTCACCCCTCCACTTT	CASSLEAGNNSPLHF
TRBD1	TRBV5-4	-	TRBJ1-4	TGTGCCAGCAGCAGAGGACAGGGGAATGAAAAACTGTTTTTT	CASSRGQGNEKLFF
TRBD1	TRBV9	-	TRBJ1-2	TGTGCCAGCAGCGTAGGGCCCTCCGGGACAGGGGCTGGCTACACCTTC	CASSVGPSGTGAGYTF
TRBD2	TRBV7-9	few	TRBJ2-5	TGTGCCAGCAGCGTGCGAACTAGCGAAGAGACCCAGTACTTC	CASSVRTSEETQYF
-	TRBV29-1	-	TRBJ1-5	TGCAGCGTTCTTACAGGGACATATAGCAATCAGCCCCAGCATTTT	CSVLTGTYSNQPQHF
-	TRBV21-1	few	TRBJ2-7	TGTGCCAGCAGCAAAGGGGACAGTTTCTACGAGCAGTACTTC	CASSKGDSFYEQYF
-	TRBV6-1	once	TRBJ1-5	TGTGCCAGCAGTGAAATGGGACAAGCCAATCAGCCCCAGCATTTT	CASSEMGQANQPQHF
TRBD1	TRBV4-1	-	TRBJ1-6	TGCGCCAGCAGCTACAGGGGGGATCATAATTCACCCCTCCACTTT	CASSYRGDHNSPLHF
TRBD2	TRBV5-4	-	TRBJ2-3	TGTGCCAGCAGCTTGGAACTAGCGGGAGTCACAGATACGCAGTATTTT	CASSLELAGVTDTQYF
TRBD2	TRBV4-1	-	TRBJ2-3	TGCGCCAGCAGCCAAGAAGGACTAGCGGGAGGAGTAGATACGCAGTATTTT	CASSQEGLAGGVDTQYF
-	TRBV9	-	TRBJ1-2	TGTGCCAGCAGCCCAGGCGGGCCTTATGGCTACACCTTC	CASSPGGPYGYTF
-	TRBV29-1	-	TRBJ1-1	TGCAGCGCCCGACCCAGGGGCGCTAAGGACACTGAAGCTTTCTTT	CSARPRGAKDTEAFF
-	TRBV12-3/TRBV12-4	few	TRBJ2-1	TGTGCCAGCGGTCCGGACAGTGAGCAGTTCTTC	CASGPDSEQFF
TRBD1	TRBV11-3	-	TRBJ2-4	TGTGCCAGCAGCTGGGGACAGGGTGTTGCCAAAAACATTCAGTACTTC	CASSWGQGVAKNIQYF
TRBD2	TRBV29-1	-	TRBJ2-7	TGCAGCGTTGAAGACAGGGCTAGCGGGAGTTACGAGCAGTACTTC	CSVEDRASGSYEQYF
TRBD1	TRBV13	-	TRBJ2-2	TGTGCCAGCAGCACGAGGACAGGGGGTGGCACCGGGGAGCTGTTTTTT	CASSTRTGGGTGELFF
-	TRBV21-1	few	TRBJ2-3	TGTGCCAGCAGCGCGCCGGGACAGGGCCCAGATACGCAGTATTTT	CASSAPGQGPDTQYF
TRBD2	TRBV2	-	TRBJ2-1	TGTGCCAGCTTAGCGGGAGTCTCCTACAATGAGCAGTTCTTC	CASLAGVSYNEQFF
TRBD2	TRBV3-1/TRBV3-2	-	TRBJ2-5	TGTGCCAGCAGCCAAGTGTTAACTAGCGGGACGGAGACCCAGTACTTC	CASSQVLTSGTETQYF
-	TRBV12-2	-	TRBJ1-1	TGTGCAAGTCGCCCCGCGGAAGGTCCCAAAGTGGACACTGAAGCTTTCTTT	CASRPAEGPKVDTEAFF
-	TRBV7-2	once	TRBJ1-1	TGTGCCAGCAGCTTAGATTACGGGTCGCGGGCTTTCTTT	CASSLDYGSRAFF
-	TRBV5-1	-	TRBJ1-4	TGCGCCAGCAGCTTGGTGTTGGGGCAGGGTGAAAAACTGTTTTTT	CASSLVLGQGEKLFF
TRBD1	TRBV7-6	-	TRBJ1-4	TGTGCCAGCAGCTTAGGGGCCAACAGGGGTAATGAAAAACTGTTTTTT	CASSLGANRGNEKLFF
TRBD2	TRBV19	-	TRBJ2-7	TGTGCCAGTAGTATATCCGGTAGCGGGAGCTACGAGCAGTACTTC	CASSISGSGSYEQYF
-	TRBV3-1/TRBV3-2	-	TRBJ2-1	TGTGCCAGCAGCCTTTCGGACTCATTCTACAATGAGCAGTTCTTC	CASSLSDSFYNEQFF
-	TRBV19	once	TRBJ2-2	TGTGCCAGTACCACCACCTTAAAGGGAGGAGTTACCCGCACCGGGGAGCTGTTTTTT	CASTTTLKGGVTRTGELFF
TRBD2	TRBV15	-	TRBJ2-5	TGTGCCACCAGCAGGGCCGGGAGGCGGCAAGAGACCCAGTACTTC	CATSRAGRRQETQYF
-	TRBV18	-	TRBJ1-2	TGTGCCAGCTCGGCTTCGGACATAACTAACTATGGCTACACCTTC	CASSASDITNYGYTF
TRBD1	TRBV6-5	-	TRBJ1-3	TGTGCCAGCAGTTCCCGGGACAGCTCTGGAAACACCATATATTTT	CASSSRDSSGNTIYF
TRBD2	TRBV29-1	-	TRBJ2-2	TGCAGCGTTTCGGGGACTAGCAGTGACACCGGGGAGCTGTTTTTT	CSVSGTSSDTGELFF
TRBD1	TRBV29-1	few	TRBJ1-1	TGCAGCGGATCGGACAGGGACACTGAAGCTTTCTTT	CSGSDRDTEAFF
-	TRBV12-5	-	TRBJ2-3	TGTGCTAGTGTAGCTAGCACAGATACGCAGTATTTT	CASVASTDTQYF
-	TRBV7-9	-	TRBJ2-1	TGTGCCAGCAGTGGTAGAGTTTGGGAGCAGTTCTTC	CASSGRVWEQFF
TRBD2	TRBV5-4	-	TRBJ2-1	TGTGCCAGCAGCGATGACACTAGCGGGAGGATGAAGCAGTTCTTC	CASSDDTSGRMKQFF
-	TRBV3-1/TRBV3-2	-	TRBJ1-2	TGTGCCAGCAGCCCGATGGGGGCAGGGGTTAACTATGGCTACACCTTC	CASSPMGAGVNYGYTF
-	TRBV12-3/TRBV12-4	-	TRBJ1-2	TGTGCCAGCAGTTCGAGTTCCTATGGCTACACCTTC	CASSSSSYGYTF